Shown below are 9 T cell receptor beta chains from a single sample sequenced in a study of CD8 T cells in ankylosing spondylitis. Study observations and caveats: There was a TCR beta motif, made of 7 to 9 highly homologous variants, that appeared characteristic of ankylosing spondylitis blood.

These receptors' antigens are unknown. TCRdb fed the 5' RACE reads into MiXCR, producing one record per CDR3 protein. The repertoire has fewer than 550,000 distinct CDR3 sequences, approximately 5% of them found once; the top ten carry 3.5%. The sequenced sample consisted of blood, either unsorted or a sorted T cell fraction (not recorded which). The source of these receptors is a male donor with ankylosing spondylitis.

This clonotype was counted a few times. The CDR3 loop is CASSPTSTYNEQFF. DNA for the CDR3: TGCGCCAGCAGCCCAACTAGTACCTACAATGAGCAGTTCTTC. The chain has TRBV4-3 and TRBJ2-1; maybe TRBD2 (5 bases). V was cut by 4 bases and J by 2 bases, with 9 bases left in between. Germline lookup yields CDR1 LGHNA and CDR2 YSLEER. The CDR3 consists of 14 residues.

This clonotype was recorded a few times. The genes are TRBV4-3 and TRBJ2-3, with D tentatively TRBD2 (6 bases). This CDR3 spans 15 amino acids. Germline CDR1 reads LGHNA; CDR2 reads YSLEER. Trimming left V 0 bases short and J 0 bases short, with 7 bases between. CDR3 region: CASSQDAGSTDTQYF. In nucleotides, the CDR3 is TGCGCCAGCAGCCAAGACGCGGGGAGCACAGATACGCAGTATTTT.

This clonotype was seen a few times. The J gene is TRBJ2-7, the V gene TRBV10-3; 15 nucleotides match TRBD2. The CDR3 contains 13 residues. The germline V gene encodes CDR1 ENHRY and CDR2 SYGVKD. V shed 0 bases, J shed 13 bases, and the junction held 1 base outside the gene matches. The CDR3 sequence: CAISESGLAGGYF. CDR3 nucleotides: TGTGCCATCAGTGAGTCGGGACTAGCGGGAGGCTACTTC.

The sample holds many counts of this clonotype. The V and J genes are TRBV5-1 and TRBJ1-2; TRBD1 might be the D (6 bases). CDR3 length: 13 residues. Germline loops: CDR1 SGHRS, CDR2 YFSETQ. Trimming took off 1 base at V and 3 bases at J, with 7 bases between the two ends. CDR3: CASSLWTDYGYTF. The DNA for the CDR3 is TGCGCCAGCAGCTTGTGGACAGACTATGGCTACACCTTC.

This clonotype was observed many times. The V gene is TRBV12-3 or TRBV12-4, the J gene TRBJ1-2; D perhaps matches TRBD1 (5 bases). The length of the CDR3 is 13 residues. Trimming shortened V by 7 bases and J by 8 bases, and 17 bases separated the two germline ends. This CDR3 is CASNPVGEGGYTF. DNA for the CDR3: TGTGCCAGCAACCCGGTGGGGGAAGGCGGCTACACCTTC.

There are many counts of this clonotype. CDR3 sequence: CSVDGGSGDTQYF. DNA of the CDR3: TGCAGCGTTGACGGCGGGAGTGGAGATACGCAGTATTTT. This chain connects TRBV29-1 to TRBJ2-3; 7 bases match TRBD2. The CDR3 totals 13 residues. Germline CDR1 SQVTM, CDR2 ANQGSEA. V lost 3 bases to trimming and J lost 5 bases; unmatched junction nucleotides: 5.

The chain links TRBV14 to TRBJ1-6; D is possibly TRBD1 (5 bases). CDR3 length: 14 residues. Germline CDR1 SGHDN, CDR2 FVKESK. Trimming shortened V by 4 bases and J by 9 bases, and 13 bases separated the two germline ends. Here the CDR3 DNA reads TGTGCCAGCAGCCTAGCGGGGCTGCTTTCACCCCTCCACTTT. It translates to CASSLAGLLSPLHF.

This clonotype was observed at least ten times. Germline is not matched at one junction end, which may reflect a read error. The CDR3 sequence: CASSLGVTEAFF. DNA of the CDR3: TGTGCCAGCAGTTTAGGGGTCACTGAAGCTTTCTTT. The chain links TRBV7-9 to TRBJ1-1; tentatively, D is TRBD1 (5 bases). In germline, CDR1 is SEHNR, CDR2 FQNEAQ (reference sequence). This CDR3 is 12 amino acids long. The whole variable domain, filled in from reference TRBV7-9 and TRBJ1-1, reads DTGVSQNPRHKITKRGQNVTFRCDPISEHNRLYWYRQTLGQGPEFLTYFQNEAQLEKSRLLSDRFSAERPKGSFSTLEIQRTEQGDSAMYLCASSLGVTEAFFGQGTRLTVV.

This clonotype was seen at least ten times. The chain employs TRBV5-1 and TRBJ1-5, with TRBD1 identical over 7 bases. Trimming removed 5 bases from V and 11 bases from J; junction bases left unmatched: 7. The germline V gene has CDR1 SGHRS and CDR2 YFSETQ. This CDR3 is 12 amino acids long. The CDR3 spells CASSPTGESQHF. DNA of the CDR3: TGCGCCAGCAGTCCAACAGGGGAATCCCAGCATTTT. Full variable domain (outside the CDR3, taken from reference TRBV5-1 and TRBJ1-5): KAGVTQTPRYLIKTRGQQVTLSCSPISGHRSVSWYQQTPGQGLQFLFEYFSETQRNKGNFPGRFSGRQFSNSRSEMNVSTLELGDSALYLCASSPTGESQHFGDGTRLSIL.